Following are 25 T cell receptor beta chains from one sample sequenced in a study of blood T cell repertoires in COVID-19. The assay was immunoSEQ multiplex PCR, and TCRdb's table has in-frame clones only and misses some. The sample has over 150,000 clones, around 90% seen once. The specimen sequenced was peripheral blood. The source of these receptors is a man aged 40-50 years with active or convalescent COVID-19.

V is TRBV5-1 and J is TRBJ1-3, with D possibly TRBD1 on 5 matching bases. The V end lost 2 bases, the J end lost 1 base, and 7 bases lay between the germline ends. This CDR3 is 14 amino acids long. Germline values: CDR1 SGHRS, CDR2 YFSETQ. DNA for the CDR3: TGCGCCAGCAGCTTAGGGACTTCTGGAAACACCATATATTTT. Residues: CASSLGTSGNTIYF.

The chain is built from TRBV5-4 and TRBJ2-7, with a weak D call TRBD1 (5 bases). The germline CDR1 and CDR2 sequences are SGHNT and YYREEE (reference sequence). V was trimmed by 4 bases and J by 3 bases, leaving 17 bases between them. The CDR3 contains 15 residues. For the CDR3, the DNA is TGTGCCAGCAGCGCTTGGGGCCAGGCAAACTACGAGCAGTACTTC. As protein: CASSAWGQANYEQYF.

The chain links TRBV6-4 to TRBJ1-5; D is unresolved. V was shortened by 3 bases and J by 3 bases, with 6 bases between the two germline ends. The CDR3 runs to 13 residues. Germline CDR1 is MRHNA and CDR2 is SNTAGT. CDR3 sequence (DNA): TGTGCCAGCAGTGAATCCATCAATCAGCCCCAGCATTTT. Its protein product is CASSESINQPQHF.

V usage is TRBV5-1 and J usage is TRBJ2-2; possibly TRBD2 for D (5 bases). Germline V CDR1 and CDR2: SGHRS, YFSETQ. Trimming stripped 1 base from V and 1 base from J, with 8 bases between. The CDR3 sequence is 15 residues long. The CDR3 DNA follows: TGCGCCAGCAGCTTGCGGGATCGGAACACCGGGGAGCTGTTTTTT. This sequence encodes CASSLRDRNTGELFF.

The chain combines TRBV5-1 with TRBJ2-3; TRBD1 is a possible D gene (5 bases). The CDR3 is made up of 14 amino acids. Germline V gene data show CDR1 as SGHRS and CDR2 as YFSETQ. V was shortened by 0 bases and J by 0 bases, with 5 bases between the two germline ends. CDR3 loop: CASSLGGSTDTQYF. For the CDR3, the DNA is TGCGCCAGCAGCTTGGGGGGCAGCACAGATACGCAGTATTTT. Supplemented by reference TRBV5-1 and TRBJ2-3, the full variable domain reads KAGVTQTPRYLIKTRGQQVTLSCSPISGHRSVSWYQQTPGQGLQFLFEYFSETQRNKGNFPGRFSGRQFSNSRSEMNVSTLELGDSALYLCASSLGGSTDTQYFGPGTRLTVL.

The chain joins TRBV5-1 to TRBJ2-7; a weak D match, TRBD1 (7 bases). Trimming cost V 5 bases and J 2 bases, with 17 bases left between them. Germline V gene sequence: CDR1 SGHRS, CDR2 YFSETQ. The CDR3 is 15 amino acids. The CDR3 bases are TGCGCCAGCAGGGTTCGCCAGGGGGGAGCCTACGAGCAGTACTTC. Translated: CASRVRQGGAYEQYF.

The genes are TRBV6-5 and TRBJ1-2; D is possibly TRBD1 (6 bases). V gave up 6 bases and J gave up 5 bases, with 7 bases separating them. Looked up from germline, CDR1 is MNHEY and CDR2 is SVGAGI. The CDR3 has 11 residues. CDR3 region: CASRDRYGYTF. CDR3 DNA: TGTGCCAGCAGGGACAGATATGGCTACACCTTC.

The rearrangement links TRBV5-1 to TRBJ1-4, with 8 bases lining up with TRBD1. The trim removed 0 bases at V and 8 bases at J, leaving 6 bases unmatched. The CDR3 covers 15 residues. Looked up from germline, CDR1 is SGHRS and CDR2 is YFSETQ. The DNA of the CDR3 is TGCGCCAGCAGCTTGGCCGGACAGGGTTCAGAAAAACTGTTTTTT. This codes for CASSLAGQGSEKLFF.

The V and J genes are TRBV30 and TRBJ1-3; D might be TRBD1 (6 bases). CDR1 and CDR2 from the germline V gene are GTSNPN and SVGIG (reference sequence). V shed 8 bases and J shed 2 bases, with 25 bases lying between them. The CDR3 contains 17 residues. The CDR3 coding sequence is TGTGCCAGCTTCGACAGGAGAGGCTGGGGGCCTGGAAACACCATATATTTT. Its protein is CASFDRRGWGPGNTIYF.

This clone was observed a single time. The chain couples TRBV24-1 to TRBJ2-1; possible D gene TRBD1, 5 bases. Per the germline V gene, CDR1 is KGHDR and CDR2 is SFDVKD. Between the trimmed V and J ends, which lost 5 bases and 8 bases, there was a span of 12 bases. This CDR3 has 13 amino acids. CDR3 DNA sequence: TGTGCCACCAGTGTGCAGGGTTTTCATGAGCAGTTCTTC. It is translated as CATSVQGFHEQFF.

The chain employs TRBV5-6 and TRBJ2-1; 11 bases map to TRBD2. Germline CDR1 reads SGHDT; CDR2 reads YYEEEE. This CDR3 is built from 17 residues. Trimming cost V 0 bases and J 7 bases; bases outside gene matches: 9. In DNA, the CDR3 is TGTGCCAGCAGCTTGGAAAGGCTAGCGGGGGGTTCTAATGAGCAGTTCTTC. Residues: CASSLERLAGGSNEQFF.

The gene calls are TRBV7-3 and TRBJ2-5, with D maybe TRBD2 (7 bases). Germline values: CDR1 SGHTA, CDR2 FQGTGA. The V end was cut by 11 bases, the J end by 5 bases, with 21 bases between. The CDR3 spans 14 residues. The CDR3 is CAHPKGGGWETQYF. The CDR3 DNA reads TGTGCCCACCCCAAGGGAGGGGGGTGGGAGACCCAGTACTTC.

The V gene is TRBV5-4, the J gene TRBJ1-5, with D maybe TRBD1 (5 bases). The CDR3 has 16 residues. V lost 3 bases, J lost 0 bases, and 13 bases lay in between. CDR1 and CDR2 (germline): SGHNT, YYREEE (reference sequence). This CDR3 is CASSYTGTNSNQPQHF. For the CDR3, the DNA is TGTGCCAGCAGCTACACAGGAACAAATAGCAATCAGCCCCAGCATTTT.

The gene calls are TRBV29-1 and TRBJ2-7; 12 nucleotides match TRBD2. The CDR3 consists of 17 residues. V dropped 3 bases and J dropped 0; count of bases not matched to a gene: 9. Germline loops: CDR1 SQVTM, CDR2 ANQGSEA. Here the CDR3 DNA reads TGCAGCGTTGAGGGACTAGCGGGTTCTTCAAGCTCCTACGAGCAGTACTTC. It yields the protein CSVEGLAGSSSSYEQYF.

The chain is built from TRBV6-2 or TRBV6-3 and TRBJ1-1, with unresolved D. In germline, CDR1 is MNHEY, CDR2 SVGEGT. With 5 bases removed from V and 0 bases from J, the gap between germline ends came to 4 bases. This CDR3 contains 12 residues. CDR3 region: CASSTVNTEAFF. Here the CDR3 DNA reads TGTGCCAGCAGTACAGTGAACACTGAAGCTTTCTTT.

V usage is TRBV5-1 and J usage is TRBJ1-2; tentative D call: TRBD1 (6 bases). The CDR3 length is 14 residues. Trimming removed 1 base from V and 6 bases from J, with 13 bases in between. The germline V gene has CDR1 SGHRS and CDR2 YFSETQ. The CDR3 is CASSLRTEGNGYTF. The CDR3 region has the DNA TGCGCCAGCAGCTTGAGGACAGAAGGAAATGGCTACACCTTC.

This chain connects TRBV6-6 to TRBJ1-6, with TRBD1 matching over 8 bases. Looked up from germline, CDR1 is MNHNY and CDR2 is SVGAGI (reference sequence). The CDR3 is 15 amino acids. Germline trimming cut 6 bases from V and 6 bases from J; bases unmatched to any gene: 7. As DNA, the CDR3 is TGTGCCAGCAGCAAAACCGGGACAGGTAATTCACCCCTCCACTTT. It yields the protein CASSKTGTGNSPLHF.

This chain uses TRBV28 with TRBJ1-5, with 7 bases lining up with TRBD1. V trimming: 3 bases; J trimming: 7 bases; junction bases outside the gene matches: 12. CDR3 length equals 16 residues. Germline V gene sequence: CDR1 MDHEN, CDR2 SYDVKM. This CDR3 reads CASSFTGTASKQPQHF. The CDR3 nucleotides are TGTGCCAGCAGTTTTACCGGGACAGCTTCGAAACAGCCCCAGCATTTT.

V is TRBV6-5 and J is TRBJ2-7; TRBD2 might be the D (6 bases). The CDR3 is 15 amino acids. Trimming removed 7 bases at V and 0 bases at J, with 16 bases between. Germline V gives CDR1 MNHEY, CDR2 SVGAGI. The CDR3 loop is CASTTGTPGSYEQYF. CDR3 nucleotides: TGTGCCAGCACCACCGGGACTCCCGGCTCCTACGAGCAGTACTTC.

In this sample, this clone turned up once. The chain is built from TRBV5-1 and TRBJ2-6, with TRBD1 matching 10 bases. Per the germline V gene, CDR1 is SGHRS and CDR2 is YFSETQ. The CDR3 spans 21 residues. V shed 2 bases, J shed 0 bases, and the junction held 14 bases outside the gene matches. The CDR3 region is CASSFSPKGTGARSGANVLTF. The CDR3 DNA follows: TGCGCCAGCAGCTTTTCCCCCAAAGGGACAGGGGCTCGCTCTGGGGCCAACGTCCTGACTTTC.

The genes are TRBV4-2 and TRBJ2-3; D remains unclear. Trimming shortened V by 4 bases and J by 5 bases, and 10 bases separated the two germline ends. Germline CDR1 and CDR2: LGHNA and YNFKEQ. CDR3 length: 13 residues. CDR3 sequence: CASSPRSEDTQYF. CDR3 coding DNA: TGTGCCAGCAGCCCCAGATCAGAAGATACGCAGTATTTT.

The chain is built from TRBV19 and TRBJ1-5; maybe TRBD1 (5 bases). This CDR3 has 13 residues. CDR1 is LNHDA, CDR2 SQIVND, per germline (reference sequence). V was pared by 4 bases and J by 7 bases, with 11 bases between. The CDR3 spells CASSKAGKQPQHF. As DNA, the CDR3 is TGTGCCAGTAGTAAAGCAGGGAAACAGCCCCAGCATTTT.

The chain employs TRBV4-2 and TRBJ1-4, with 8 positions matching TRBD1. The V segment lost 3 bases and the J segment 3 bases; nucleotides outside the gene matches: 6. CDR1 and CDR2 (germline): LGHNA, YNFKEQ. The CDR3 covers 16 residues. CDR3: CASSHSGQAANEKLFF. CDR3 nucleotide sequence: TGTGCCAGCAGCCATTCGGGACAGGCGGCTAATGAAAAACTGTTTTTT.

The chain combines TRBV4-1 with TRBJ2-1; 7 bases match TRBD2. The CDR3 covers 13 residues. V lost 4 bases, J lost 16 bases, and 13 bases stayed unmatched. Germline V gene lookup returns CDR1 MGHRA and CDR2 YSYEKL. The CDR3 protein is CASSPEVGGLIFF. CDR3 nucleotides: TGCGCCAGCAGCCCCGAGGTCGGGGGGTTAATCTTCTTC.

The chain is built from TRBV19 and TRBJ1-2; D is perhaps TRBD1 (6 bases). V gave up 5 bases and J gave up 1 base, with 11 bases separating them. The germline V gene encodes CDR1 LNHDA and CDR2 SQIVND (reference sequence). The CDR3 is 14 residues long. The CDR3 loop is CASSGRTDNYGYTF. The DNA for the CDR3 is TGTGCCAGTAGTGGACGGACAGATAACTATGGCTACACCTTC.